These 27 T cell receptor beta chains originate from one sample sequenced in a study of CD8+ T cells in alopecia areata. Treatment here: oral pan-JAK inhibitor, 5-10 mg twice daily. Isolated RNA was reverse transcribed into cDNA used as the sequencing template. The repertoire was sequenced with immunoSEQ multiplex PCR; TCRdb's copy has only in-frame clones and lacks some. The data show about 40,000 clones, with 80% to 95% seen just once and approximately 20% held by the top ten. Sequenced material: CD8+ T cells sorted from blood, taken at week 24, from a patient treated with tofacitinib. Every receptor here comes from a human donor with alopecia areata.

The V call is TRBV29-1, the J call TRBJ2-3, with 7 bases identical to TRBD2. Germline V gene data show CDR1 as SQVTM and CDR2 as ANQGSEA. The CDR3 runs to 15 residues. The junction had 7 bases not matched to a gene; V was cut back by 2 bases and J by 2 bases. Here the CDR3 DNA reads TGCAGCGTTGAAAGGGAGGGCCTCCCCACAGATACGCAGTATTTT. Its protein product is CSVEREGLPTDTQYF.

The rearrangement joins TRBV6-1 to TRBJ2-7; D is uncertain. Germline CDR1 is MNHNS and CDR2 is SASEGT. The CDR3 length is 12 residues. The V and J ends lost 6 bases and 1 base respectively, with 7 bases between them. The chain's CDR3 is CASSLSSYEQYF. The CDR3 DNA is TGTGCCAGCAGCTTGTCTTCCTACGAGCAGTACTTC.

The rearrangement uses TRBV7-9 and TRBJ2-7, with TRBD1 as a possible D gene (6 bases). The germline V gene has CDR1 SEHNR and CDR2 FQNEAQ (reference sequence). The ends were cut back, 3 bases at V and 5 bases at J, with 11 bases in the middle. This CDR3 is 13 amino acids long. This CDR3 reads CASSLEYRDEQYF. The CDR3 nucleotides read TGTGCCAGCAGCTTGGAATACAGGGACGAGCAGTACTTC. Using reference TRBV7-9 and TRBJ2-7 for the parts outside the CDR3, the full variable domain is DTGVSQNPRHKITKRGQNVTFRCDPISEHNRLYWYRQTLGQGPEFLTYFQNEAQLEKSRLLSDRFSAERPKGSFSTLEIQRTEQGDSAMYLCASSLEYRDEQYFGPGTRLTVT.

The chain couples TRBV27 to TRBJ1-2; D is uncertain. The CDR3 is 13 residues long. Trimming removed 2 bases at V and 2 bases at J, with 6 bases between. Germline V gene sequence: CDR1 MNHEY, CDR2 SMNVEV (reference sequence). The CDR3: CASSLNSNYGYTF. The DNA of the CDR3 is TGTGCCAGCAGTTTAAACAGCAACTATGGCTACACCTTC.

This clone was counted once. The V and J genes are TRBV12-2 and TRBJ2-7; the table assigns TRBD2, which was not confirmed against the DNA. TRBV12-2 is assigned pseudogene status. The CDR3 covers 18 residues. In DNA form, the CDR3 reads TGTGCAAGTCGCTTAGCGTGGAGTGAGCGGATGAGGATCTACGAGCAGTACTTC. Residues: CASRLAWSERMRIYEQYF.

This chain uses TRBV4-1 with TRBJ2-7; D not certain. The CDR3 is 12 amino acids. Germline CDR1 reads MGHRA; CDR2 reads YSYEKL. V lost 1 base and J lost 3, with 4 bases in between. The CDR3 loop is CASSQGNYEQYF. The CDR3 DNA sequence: TGCGCCAGCAGCCAAGGTAACTACGAGCAGTACTTC.

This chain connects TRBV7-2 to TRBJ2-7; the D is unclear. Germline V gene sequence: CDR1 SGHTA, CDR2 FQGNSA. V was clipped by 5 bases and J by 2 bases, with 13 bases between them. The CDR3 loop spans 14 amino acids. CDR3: CASSHIGQAYEQYF. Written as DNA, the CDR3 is TGTGCCAGCAGCCACATCGGGCAGGCCTACGAGCAGTACTTC.

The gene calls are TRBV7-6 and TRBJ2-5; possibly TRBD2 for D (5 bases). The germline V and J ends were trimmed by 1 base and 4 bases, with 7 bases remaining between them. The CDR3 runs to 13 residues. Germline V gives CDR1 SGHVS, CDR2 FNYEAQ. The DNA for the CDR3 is TGTGCCAGCAGCTTAGGAGGAGGAGAGACCCAGTACTTC. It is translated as CASSLGGGETQYF.

The CDR3 nucleotides are TGTGCCAGTAGTATACAGGGTGGAACAGATACGCAGTATTTT. Protein sequence: CASSIQGGTDTQYF. This sequence joins TRBV19 and TRBJ2-3; D possibly corresponds to TRBD1 (5 bases). V was clipped by 2 bases and J by 3 bases, with 9 bases between them. The CDR3 loop spans 14 amino acids. From germline, CDR1 is LNHDA and CDR2 SQIVND (reference sequence).

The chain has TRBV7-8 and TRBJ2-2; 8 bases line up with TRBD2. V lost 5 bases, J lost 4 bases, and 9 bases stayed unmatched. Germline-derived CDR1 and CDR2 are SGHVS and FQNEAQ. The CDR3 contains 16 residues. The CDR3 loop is CASSLKSGGVTGELFF. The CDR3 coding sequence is TGTGCCAGCAGCCTTAAAAGCGGGGGCGTCACCGGGGAGCTGTTTTTT.

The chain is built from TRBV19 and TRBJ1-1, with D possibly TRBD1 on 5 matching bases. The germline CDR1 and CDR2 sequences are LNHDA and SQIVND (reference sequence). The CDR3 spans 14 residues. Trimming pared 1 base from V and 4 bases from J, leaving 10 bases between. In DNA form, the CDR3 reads TGTGCCAGTAGTATAGGTTGGGGGACCACTGAAGCTTTCTTT. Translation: CASSIGWGTTEAFF.

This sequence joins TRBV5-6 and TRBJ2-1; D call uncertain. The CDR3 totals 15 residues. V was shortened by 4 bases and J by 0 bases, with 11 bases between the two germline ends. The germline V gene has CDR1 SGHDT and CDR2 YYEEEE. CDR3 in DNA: TGTGCCAGCAGCCTAGGACGTAGCTCCTACAATGAGCAGTTCTTC. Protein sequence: CASSLGRSSYNEQFF.

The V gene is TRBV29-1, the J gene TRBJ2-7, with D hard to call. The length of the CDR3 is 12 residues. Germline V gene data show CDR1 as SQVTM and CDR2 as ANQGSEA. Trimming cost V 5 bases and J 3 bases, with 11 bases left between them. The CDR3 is CSVMRQNYEQYF. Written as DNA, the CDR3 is TGCAGCGTTATGAGGCAGAACTACGAGCAGTACTTC.

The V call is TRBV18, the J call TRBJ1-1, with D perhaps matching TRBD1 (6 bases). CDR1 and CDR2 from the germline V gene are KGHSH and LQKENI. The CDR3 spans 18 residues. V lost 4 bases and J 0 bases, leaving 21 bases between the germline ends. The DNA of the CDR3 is TGTGCCAGCTCACTTTCGTCGGGGGTCAGGGGAATGAACACTGAAGCTTTCTTT. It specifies CASSLSSGVRGMNTEAFF.

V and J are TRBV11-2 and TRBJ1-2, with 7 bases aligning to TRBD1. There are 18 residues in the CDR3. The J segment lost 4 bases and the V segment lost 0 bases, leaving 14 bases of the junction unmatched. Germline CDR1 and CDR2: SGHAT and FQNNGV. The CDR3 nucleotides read TGTGCCAGCAGCTTAGATGATTTTAGGGACAGTCCACCCTATGGCTACACCTTC. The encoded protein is CASSLDDFRDSPPYGYTF.

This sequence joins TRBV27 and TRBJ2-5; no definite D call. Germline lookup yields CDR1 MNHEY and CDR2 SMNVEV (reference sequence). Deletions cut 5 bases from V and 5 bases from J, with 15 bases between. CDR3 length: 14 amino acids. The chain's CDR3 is CASSTLSRAETQYF. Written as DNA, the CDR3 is TGTGCCAGCAGTACCCTTTCAAGGGCCGAGACCCAGTACTTC.

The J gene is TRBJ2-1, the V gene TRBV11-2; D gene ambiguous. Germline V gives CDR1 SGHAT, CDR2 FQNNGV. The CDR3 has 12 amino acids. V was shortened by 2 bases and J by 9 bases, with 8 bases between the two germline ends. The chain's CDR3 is CASSLSSLEQFF. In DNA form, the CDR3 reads TGTGCCAGCAGCTTATCAAGTCTTGAGCAGTTCTTC.

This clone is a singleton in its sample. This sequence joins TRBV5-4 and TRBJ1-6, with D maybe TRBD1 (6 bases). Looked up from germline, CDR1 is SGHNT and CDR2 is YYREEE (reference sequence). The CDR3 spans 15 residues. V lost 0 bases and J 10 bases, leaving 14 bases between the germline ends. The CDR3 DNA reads TGTGCCAGCAGCTTGGGAGGGAAGGGGGAATCACCCCTCCACTTT. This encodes CASSLGGKGESPLHF.

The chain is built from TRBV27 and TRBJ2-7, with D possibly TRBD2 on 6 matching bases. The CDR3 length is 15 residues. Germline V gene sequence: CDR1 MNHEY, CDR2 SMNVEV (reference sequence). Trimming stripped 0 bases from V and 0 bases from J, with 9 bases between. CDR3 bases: TGTGCCAGCAGTTTATCGGGGGGTTTCTCCTACGAGCAGTACTTC. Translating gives CASSLSGGFSYEQYF.

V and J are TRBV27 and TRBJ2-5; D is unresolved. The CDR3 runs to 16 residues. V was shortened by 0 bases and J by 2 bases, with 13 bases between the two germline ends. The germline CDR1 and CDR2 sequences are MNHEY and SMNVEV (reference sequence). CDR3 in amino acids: CASSLSAGSVQETQYF. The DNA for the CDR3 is TGTGCCAGCAGTTTATCGGCCGGGTCTGTACAAGAGACCCAGTACTTC.

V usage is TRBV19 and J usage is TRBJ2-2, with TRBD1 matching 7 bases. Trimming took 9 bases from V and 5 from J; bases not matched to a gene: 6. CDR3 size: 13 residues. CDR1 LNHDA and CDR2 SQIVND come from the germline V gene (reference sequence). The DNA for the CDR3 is TGTGCCAGCCCCCGACAGGGAACCGGGGAGCTGTTTTTT. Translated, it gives CASPRQGTGELFF.

The CDR3 nucleotides are TGTGCCAGCAGTGTCAGGGACTCCTACGAGCAGTACTTC. The encoded protein is CASSVRDSYEQYF. The rearrangement uses TRBV27 and TRBJ2-7; TRBD1 is a possible D gene (5 bases). Deletions cut 5 bases from V and 0 bases from J, with 8 bases between. This CDR3 comprises 13 residues. Germline V gives CDR1 MNHEY, CDR2 SMNVEV (reference sequence).

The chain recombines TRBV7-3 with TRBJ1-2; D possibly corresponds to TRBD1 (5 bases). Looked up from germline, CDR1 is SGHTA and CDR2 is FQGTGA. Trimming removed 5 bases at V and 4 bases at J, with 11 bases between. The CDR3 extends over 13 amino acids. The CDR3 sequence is CASSHNTGYGYTF. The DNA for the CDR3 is TGTGCCAGCAGCCATAATACAGGCTATGGCTACACCTTC.

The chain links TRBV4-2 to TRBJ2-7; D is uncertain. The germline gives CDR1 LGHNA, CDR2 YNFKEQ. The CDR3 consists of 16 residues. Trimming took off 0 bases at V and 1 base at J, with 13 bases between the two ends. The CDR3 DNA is TGTGCCAGCAGCCAAGATTTGGAACAGCCTTCCTACGAGCAGTACTTC. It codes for CASSQDLEQPSYEQYF.

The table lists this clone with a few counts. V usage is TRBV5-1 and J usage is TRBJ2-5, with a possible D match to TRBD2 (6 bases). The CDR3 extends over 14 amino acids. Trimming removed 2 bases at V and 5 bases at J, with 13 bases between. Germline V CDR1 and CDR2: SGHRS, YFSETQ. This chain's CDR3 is CASSLEGGAETQYF. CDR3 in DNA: TGCGCCAGCAGCTTAGAGGGAGGTGCGGAGACCCAGTACTTC.

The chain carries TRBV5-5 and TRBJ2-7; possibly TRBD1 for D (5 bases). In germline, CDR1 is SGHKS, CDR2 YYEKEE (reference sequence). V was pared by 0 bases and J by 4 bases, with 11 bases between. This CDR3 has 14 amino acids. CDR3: CASSLARAGYEQYF. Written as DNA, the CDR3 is TGTGCCAGCAGCTTGGCCAGGGCAGGGTACGAGCAGTACTTC.

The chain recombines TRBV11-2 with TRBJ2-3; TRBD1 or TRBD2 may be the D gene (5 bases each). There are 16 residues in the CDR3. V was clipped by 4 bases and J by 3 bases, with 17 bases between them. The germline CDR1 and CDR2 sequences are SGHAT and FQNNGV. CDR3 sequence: CASSSPLQDLTDTQYF. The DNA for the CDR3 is TGTGCCAGCAGCTCCCCCCTACAGGACTTAACAGATACGCAGTATTTT. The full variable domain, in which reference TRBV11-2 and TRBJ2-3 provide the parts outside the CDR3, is EAGVAQSPRYKIIEKRQSVAFWCNPISGHATLYWYQQILGQGPKLLIQFQNNGVVDDSQLPKDRFSAERLKGVDSTLKIQPAKLEDSAVYLCASSSPLQDLTDTQYFGPGTRLTVL.